The 21 T cell receptor beta chains below were found in one sample sequenced in a study of shared clonotypes between healthy human individuals. The naive CD8 subset, CD45RO-negative cells positively selected for CCR7, excluded terminally differentiated effector memory CD45RA+ cells. Measured with immunoSEQ multiplex PCR; TCRdb has only the in-frame clones, and not every one. The sample contains a few million clones, 85% to 95% of which appear only once. Material for sequencing was naive CD8+ T cells from PBMCs. All receptors come from a man younger than 35 in good health. Some clones in this sample may be carry-over from other donors' samples.

This chain links TRBV15 with TRBJ2-1; 11 nucleotides align to TRBD2. V dropped 0 bases and J dropped 9; count of bases not matched to a gene: 16. Germline V gene sequence: CDR1 LNHNV, CDR2 YYDKDF (reference sequence). This CDR3 has 19 residues. The CDR3 nucleotides read TGTGCCACCAGCAGAGATTCGGAACTAGCGGGAGTACTTCTCCTTGAGCAGTTCTTC. It specifies CATSRDSELAGVLLLEQFF. Full variable domain (missing parts from reference TRBV15 and TRBJ2-1): DAMVIQNPRYQVTQFGKPVTLSCSQTLNHNVMYWYQQKSSQAPKLLFHYYDKDFNNEADTPDNFQSRRPNTSFCFLDIRSPGLGDTAMYLCATSRDSELAGVLLLEQFFGPGTRLTVL.

The V gene is TRBV11-2, the J gene TRBJ2-1, with 11 bases fitting TRBD2. V gave up 1 base and J gave up 7 bases; unmatched junction bases: 6. The CDR3 consists of 16 residues. CDR1 is SGHAT and CDR2 is FQNNGV in the germline V gene. The CDR3 loop is CASSLVLTSGRNEQFF. DNA of the CDR3: TGTGCCAGCAGCTTAGTATTAACTAGCGGGAGAAATGAGCAGTTCTTC.

The genes are TRBV27 and TRBJ2-3; D unclear. The germline gives CDR1 MNHEY, CDR2 SMNVEV (reference sequence). Trimming left V 0 bases short and J 2 bases short, with 18 bases between. This CDR3 spans 18 amino acids. Written as DNA, the CDR3 is TGTGCCAGCAGTTTATCTCCTTATAGGTTTTTAAACACAGATACGCAGTATTTT. Amino acids: CASSLSPYRFLNTDTQYF.

The count of this clone is one. Other DNA sequences of this sample code for an identical CDR3. The rearrangement joins TRBV6-5 to TRBJ2-7, with 9 bases identical to TRBD1. J lost 3 bases, V lost 4 bases, and 4 bases had no gene match. CDR3 length: 14 residues. The V gene's germline CDR1 is MNHEY and CDR2 SVGAGI. The CDR3 DNA reads as TGTGCCAGCAGTTGGGGACAGGGTAGCTACGAGCAGTACTTC. Protein sequence: CASSWGQGSYEQYF.

Concerning this clone itself: Other DNA sequences within the sample encode an identical CDR3. The CDR3 is CASSQGPGASYEQYF. For the CDR3, the DNA is TGCGCCAGCAGCCAAGGTCCAGGGGCATCCTACGAGCAGTACTTC. The chain links TRBV4-3 to TRBJ2-7; perhaps TRBD1 as D (6 bases). CDR3 size: 15 residues. Germline V gene sequence: CDR1 LGHNA, CDR2 YSLEER. Trimming removed 1 base from V and 1 base from J, with 11 bases in between.

This clone was counted a single time. V is TRBV10-2 and J is TRBJ2-7; 7 bases map to TRBD1. Losses at the gene ends were 2 bases for V and 3 bases for J; bases not matched to a gene: 4. The CDR3 has 14 residues. The germline V gene encodes CDR1 WSHSY and CDR2 SAAADI. The CDR3 sequence: CASSERGQNYEQYF. The CDR3 coding sequence is TGCGCCAGCAGTGAGCGGGGACAGAACTACGAGCAGTACTTC.

The rearrangement links TRBV9 to TRBJ2-7; no clear D. Germline V CDR1 and CDR2: SGDLS, YYNGEE. This CDR3 is built from 14 residues. Trimming cost V 2 bases and J 1 base, with 10 bases left between them. The CDR3 spells CASSVGYRSYEQYF. The CDR3 nucleotides are TGTGCCAGCAGCGTGGGGTACCGTTCCTACGAGCAGTACTTC.

This clone was seen once. The CDR3 coding sequence is TGCAGTGCTAGAGAAGGACTAGCCCAGTACTTC. Residues: CSAREGLAQYF. This chain uses TRBV20-1 with TRBJ2-5, with 7 bases that match TRBD2. Unmatched junction bases numbered 1, after V lost 0 bases and J lost 9 bases. Germline values: CDR1 DFQATT, CDR2 SNEGSKA (reference sequence). The CDR3 has 11 residues.

V usage is TRBV27 and J usage is TRBJ1-2; D may be TRBD1 (5 bases). Germline CDR1 and CDR2: MNHEY and SMNVEV (reference sequence). V dropped 6 bases and J dropped 0 bases, with 11 bases sitting between them. This CDR3 comprises 14 residues. DNA of the CDR3: TGTGCCAGCAGAATGGGGGGGTCTAACTATGGCTACACCTTC. This sequence encodes CASRMGGSNYGYTF.

The rearrangement joins TRBV19 to TRBJ1-5, with D perhaps TRBD1 (6 bases). Germline V CDR1 and CDR2: LNHDA, SQIVND (reference sequence). The CDR3 is 15 residues long. V gave up 3 bases and J gave up 1 base, with 10 bases separating them. DNA for the CDR3: TGTGCCAGTAGTATGACGAGGGGGAGCAATCAGCCCCAGCATTTT. This translates into CASSMTRGSNQPQHF. Supplemented by reference TRBV19 and TRBJ1-5, the full variable domain reads DGGITQSPKYLFRKEGQNVTLSCEQNLNHDAMYWYRQDPGQGLRLIYYSQIVNDFQKGDIAEGYSVSREKKESFPLTVTSAQKNPTAFYLCASSMTRGSNQPQHFGDGTRLSIL.

This chain links TRBV7-9 with TRBJ2-7; D possibly uses TRBD1 or TRBD2 (5 bases each). The CDR3 consists of 15 residues. V lost 5 bases and J 1 base, leaving 15 bases between the germline ends. CDR1 and CDR2 from the germline V gene are SEHNR and FQNEAQ (reference sequence). CDR3 nucleotide sequence: TGTGCCAGCAGCGCTCCCGGGGCAGCTTCCTACGAGCAGTACTTC. This encodes CASSAPGAASYEQYF.

The CDR3 sequence: CASSHIITPYEQYF. The CDR3 region has the DNA TGTGCCAGCAGCCACATTATAACCCCGTACGAGCAGTACTTC. The V call is TRBV4-2, the J call TRBJ2-7, with no clear D. V was clipped by 3 bases and J by 4 bases, with 13 bases between them. The CDR3 has 14 residues. The V gene's germline CDR1 is LGHNA and CDR2 YNFKEQ.

The gene calls are TRBV6-4 and TRBJ2-1; the D gene is possibly TRBD2 (5 bases). Germline values: CDR1 MRHNA, CDR2 SNTAGT. This CDR3 is 16 amino acids long. V was clipped by 4 bases and J by 2 bases, with 15 bases between them. CDR3 sequence: CASSATAGRAYNEQFF. CDR3 nucleotide sequence: TGTGCCAGCAGTGCTACGGCGGGTCGGGCCTACAATGAGCAGTTCTTC.

This chain joins TRBV28 and TRBJ1-5; D is possibly TRBD1 (6 bases). V was clipped by 6 bases and J by 6 bases, with 15 bases between them. The CDR3 is made up of 14 amino acids. Germline loops: CDR1 MDHEN, CDR2 SYDVKM. This CDR3 is CASSHTGNGQPQHF. DNA of the CDR3: TGTGCCAGCAGCCACACAGGGAACGGTCAGCCCCAGCATTTT.

J is TRBJ1-1 and V is TRBV6-5; no clear D gene. Per germline, CDR1 MNHEY and CDR2 SVGAGI. V lost 8 bases to trimming and J lost 4 bases, with 14 bases between them. The CDR3 totals 13 residues. The chain's CDR3 is CASSWSTGTEAFF. The CDR3, as DNA: TGTGCCAGCTCTTGGTCTACGGGCACTGAAGCTTTCTTT.

The chain employs TRBV28 and TRBJ1-5, with a tentative D call TRBD1 (5 bases). Germline CDR1 is MDHEN and CDR2 is SYDVKM. Deletions cut 6 bases from V and 0 bases from J, with 24 bases between. The CDR3 is 19 residues long. The CDR3 sequence is CASSGPSGLMDYSNQPQHF. CDR3 DNA sequence: TGTGCCAGCAGCGGCCCATCGGGGCTGATGGACTATAGCAATCAGCCCCAGCATTTT.

This clone has more than one count but fewer than ten. V usage is TRBV19 and J usage is TRBJ1-5, with TRBD1 matching over 9 bases. The germline CDR1 and CDR2 sequences are LNHDA and SQIVND (reference sequence). The CDR3 contains 15 residues. Trimming removed 7 bases from V and 3 bases from J; junction bases left unmatched: 7. The CDR3 bases are TGTGCCAGTACCCGGGACAGGGAGGACAATCAGCCCCAGCATTTT. It translates to CASTRDREDNQPQHF.

Remarks on this clone: The identical CDR3 is also encoded by other nucleotide sequences in the sample. This chain uses TRBV27 with TRBJ1-3; D is unresolved. The ends were cut back, 5 bases at V and 4 bases at J, with 9 bases in the middle. Germline V gene lookup returns CDR1 MNHEY and CDR2 SMNVEV (reference sequence). There are 13 residues in the CDR3. As DNA, the CDR3 is TGTGCCAGCAGTCCCCTGGGGGGAAACACCATATATTTT. Translated, it gives CASSPLGGNTIYF.

V is TRBV7-9 and J is TRBJ1-2, with TRBD1 matching 10 bases. CDR1 is SEHNR, CDR2 FQNEAQ, per germline (reference sequence). V lost 3 bases, J lost 3 bases, and 7 bases stayed unmatched. The CDR3 runs 16 residues. DNA for the CDR3: TGTGCCAGCAGCTTCCACCGGGACAGGGGCGACTATGGCTACACCTTC. Protein product: CASSFHRDRGDYGYTF.

V is TRBV5-5 and J is TRBJ1-5; D is perhaps TRBD1 (5 bases). Germline V gene sequence: CDR1 SGHKS, CDR2 YYEKEE (reference sequence). The CDR3 covers 15 residues. Trimming took 0 bases from V and 0 from J, leaving 7 bases between them. The CDR3 loop is CASSLETDSNQPQHF. The DNA for the CDR3 is TGTGCCAGCAGCTTGGAGACAGATAGCAATCAGCCCCAGCATTTT.

This clone has only a few counts. This clone may be a read error of a much larger clone one base away. This specimen includes other DNA sequences encoding the same CDR3. The chain joins TRBV7-9 to TRBJ1-5, with D hard to call. The CDR3 length is 12 residues. V was trimmed by 3 bases and J by 5 bases, leaving 5 bases between them. In germline, CDR1 is SEHNR, CDR2 FQNEAQ (reference sequence). Written as DNA, the CDR3 is TGTGCCAGCAGCTTCGGGGATCAGCCCCAGCATTTT. Translation: CASSFGDQPQHF.